What follows are 24 T cell receptor beta chains derived from one specimen sequenced in a study of T cell responses to AZD1222 COVID-19 vaccine. This table comes from immunoSEQ multiplex PCR, and its TCRdb copy is limited to in-frame clones, with some not included. The sample lists over 100,000 clones, over 70% occurring once. The input for sequencing was peripheral blood, taken on day 0 of AZD1222 vaccination. These receptors all come from an adult in good health.

The V gene is TRBV5-1, the J gene TRBJ2-3; 7 positions match TRBD2. Germline-derived CDR1 and CDR2 are SGHRS and YFSETQ. The CDR3 is made up of 18 amino acids. J lost 3 bases, V lost 2 bases, and 15 bases had no gene match. The CDR3 reads CASSFTSHGGGPTDTQYF. CDR3 bases: TGCGCCAGCAGCTTCACGTCTCACGGGGGAGGGCCAACAGATACGCAGTATTTT.

The rearrangement joins TRBV5-6 to TRBJ1-1; tentatively, D is TRBD1 (6 bases). Trimming pared 7 bases from V and 8 bases from J, leaving 18 bases between. Germline lookup yields CDR1 SGHDT and CDR2 YYEEEE. The CDR3 is 13 residues long. In DNA form, the CDR3 reads TGTGCCAGCTGGACAGCGTATGCCATAGAAGCTTTCTTT. This gives the protein CASWTAYAIEAFF.

The V call is TRBV18, the J call TRBJ2-1; possibly TRBD2 for D (5 bases). This CDR3 contains 14 residues. The germline CDR1 and CDR2 sequences are KGHSH and LQKENI. The V gene lost 6 bases and the J gene lost 8 bases, with 17 bases spanning the gap. The CDR3 DNA reads as TGTGCCAGCTCTAATGGTGGGAGCTTGGATGAGCAGTTCTTC. Its protein product is CASSNGGSLDEQFF.

The chain couples TRBV30 to TRBJ2-6; D gene ambiguous. Germline CDR1 and CDR2: GTSNPN and SVGIG (reference sequence). Trimming left V 2 bases short and J 3 bases short, with 2 bases between. The CDR3 loop spans 12 amino acids. In DNA, the CDR3 is TGTGCCTGGAGTTTTGGGGCCAACGTCCTGACTTTC. Encoded protein: CAWSFGANVLTF. The full variable domain, rest sourced from reference TRBV30 and TRBJ2-6, is SQTIHQWPATLVQPVGSPLSLECTVEGTSNPNLYWYRQAAGRGLQLLFYSVGIGQISSEVPQNLSASRPQDRQFILSSKKLLLSDSGFYLCAWSFGANVLTFGAGSRLTVL.

The V call is TRBV19, the J call TRBJ2-3; 11 nucleotides agree with TRBD2. CDR1 is LNHDA and CDR2 is SQIVND in the germline V gene (reference sequence). V shed 3 bases and J 1 base; nucleotides not matched to a gene: 3. This CDR3 region has 16 residues. For the CDR3, the DNA is TGTGCCAGTAGTATCCGTAGCGGGGGGGGCACAGATACGCAGTATTTT. Protein sequence: CASSIRSGGGTDTQYF.

The V call is TRBV6-2 or TRBV6-3, the J call TRBJ2-7; 9 bases line up with TRBD1. The CDR3 covers 15 residues. V lost 5 bases and J lost 0; bases outside the gene matches: 5. Per germline, CDR1 MNHEY and CDR2 SVGEGT. The CDR3, as DNA: TGTGCCAGCAGTGGCTGGACAGGGGCCTCCTACGAGCAGTACTTC. This translates into CASSGWTGASYEQYF.

The chain joins TRBV4-2 to TRBJ2-3; TRBD1 aligns across 9 bases. This CDR3 is built from 14 residues. Per germline, CDR1 LGHNA and CDR2 YNFKEQ. V was pared by 4 bases and J by 2 bases, with 1 base of the junction left unmatched. The CDR3 region is CASSPQGATDTQYF. In nucleotides, the CDR3 is TGTGCCAGCAGCCCACAGGGGGCCACAGATACGCAGTATTTT.

The chain employs TRBV28 and TRBJ2-3; D is perhaps TRBD1 or TRBD2 (5 bases each). The CDR3 spans 15 residues. Germline CDR1 MDHEN, CDR2 SYDVKM. V was trimmed by 4 bases and J by 1 base, leaving 12 bases between them. The CDR3 loop reads CASSSWGFGTDTQYF. DNA for the CDR3: TGTGCCAGCAGTTCCTGGGGGTTCGGCACAGATACGCAGTATTTT.

J is TRBJ1-1 and V is TRBV27; no clear D gene. Per the germline V gene, CDR1 is MNHEY and CDR2 is SMNVEV (reference sequence). CDR3 length: 13 residues. V was clipped by 0 bases and J by 5 bases, with 7 bases between them. CDR3 sequence reads: CASSLSLLTEAFF. In DNA, the CDR3 is TGTGCCAGCAGTTTATCTCTCTTAACTGAAGCTTTCTTT.

The V and J genes are TRBV19 and TRBJ2-5; 9 bases are a match to TRBD1. This CDR3 spans 13 amino acids. The J segment lost 3 bases and the V segment lost 8 bases, leaving 4 bases of the junction unmatched. From germline, CDR1 is LNHDA and CDR2 SQIVND (reference sequence). The CDR3 here is CASARDREETQYF. The CDR3 DNA reads TGTGCCAGTGCTCGGGACAGGGAAGAGACCCAGTACTTC.

The CDR3 region is CASSLIIGGYNEQFF. CDR3 bases: TGTGCCAGCAGCCTCATTATCGGGGGTTACAATGAGCAGTTCTTC. This sequence joins TRBV7-2 and TRBJ2-1; D perhaps matches TRBD2 (6 bases). The CDR3 runs 15 residues. Trimming removed 5 bases from V and 4 bases from J, with 15 bases in between. The germline V gene has CDR1 SGHTA and CDR2 FQGNSA.

The V and J genes are TRBV4-3 and TRBJ2-7; no clear D gene. Germline V gene data show CDR1 as LGHNA and CDR2 as YSLEER. V was cut by 1 base and J by 9 bases, with 13 bases left in between. This CDR3 has 13 amino acids. The CDR3, as DNA: TGCGCCAGCAGCCAAGGGTTACCTGAATGGCAGTACTTC. It translates to CASSQGLPEWQYF.

The chain couples TRBV6-5 to TRBJ2-7; tentatively, D is TRBD1 (6 bases). Germline values: CDR1 MNHEY, CDR2 SVGAGI. The CDR3 extends over 14 amino acids. V dropped 2 bases and J dropped 6 bases, with 14 bases sitting between them. CDR3 residues: CASSYLTGSSEQYF. The DNA of the CDR3 is TGTGCCAGCAGTTACCTGACAGGCTCAAGCGAGCAGTACTTC.

The CDR3 is CASSYGQGGQPQHF. Written as DNA, the CDR3 is TGTGCCAGCAGTTACGGGCAGGGCGGCCAGCCCCAGCATTTT. The chain has TRBV6-6 and TRBJ1-5; D is perhaps TRBD1 (5 bases). The germline V and J ends were trimmed by 2 bases and 7 bases, with 12 bases remaining between them. Per the germline V gene, CDR1 is MNHNY and CDR2 is SVGAGI (reference sequence). The CDR3 consists of 14 residues.

The chain combines TRBV19 with TRBJ1-2, with a possible D match to TRBD1 (6 bases). The CDR3 loop spans 16 amino acids. V was trimmed by 3 bases and J by 4 bases, leaving 18 bases between them. The germline V gene encodes CDR1 LNHDA and CDR2 SQIVND (reference sequence). In DNA, the CDR3 is TGTGCCAGTAGTATCAGACAGGAGTCAAGATTCTATGGCTACACCTTC. This sequence encodes CASSIRQESRFYGYTF.

This clone was observed a few times. The chain links TRBV6-4 to TRBJ2-3, with TRBD2 as a possible D gene (7 bases). CDR1 is MRHNA and CDR2 is SNTAGT in the germline V gene. CDR3 size: 15 residues. The V end was cut by 3 bases, the J end by 5 bases, with 15 bases between. CDR3: CASSEGGGQKDTQYF. CDR3 bases: TGTGCCAGCAGTGAAGGGGGGGGGCAAAAAGATACGCAGTATTTT.

J is TRBJ1-4 and V is TRBV5-1; no clear D. CDR3 length: 13 amino acids. V was trimmed by 3 bases and J by 5 bases, leaving 8 bases between them. From germline, CDR1 is SGHRS and CDR2 YFSETQ. The CDR3 nucleotides are TGCGCCAGCAGCTCGGGTGGGAATGAAAAACTGTTTTTT. Translated, it gives CASSSGGNEKLFF.

As for this clone: A read error may account for a junction end that differs from germline. The J gene is TRBJ2-7, the V gene TRBV4-1, with 9 bases fitting TRBD1. Germline CDR1 reads MGHRA; CDR2 reads YSYEKL. This CDR3 spans 16 amino acids. CDR3 bases: TGCGCCAGCAGCCAAGATTCGGGACAGGGTTCCTCCGAGCAGTACTTC. The encoded protein is CASSQDSGQGSSEQYF.

The rearrangement uses TRBV19 and TRBJ2-3, with D perhaps matching TRBD2 (6 bases). Germline V lookup: CDR1 LNHDA, CDR2 SQIVND (reference sequence). The V and J ends lost 3 bases and 1 base respectively, with 11 bases between them. The CDR3 sequence is 15 residues long. The CDR3 spells CASSIAGLGTDTQYF. The CDR3 nucleotides read TGTGCCAGTAGTATTGCGGGGTTAGGCACAGATACGCAGTATTTT.

This chain connects TRBV5-8 to TRBJ2-7; possible D gene TRBD1, 5 bases. The CDR3 length is 14 residues. Trimming pared 0 bases from V and 3 bases from J, leaving 10 bases between. In germline, CDR1 is SGHTS, CDR2 YDEGEE. This CDR3 is CASSLGAGHYEQYF. Written as DNA, the CDR3 is TGTGCCAGCAGCTTGGGGGCAGGACACTACGAGCAGTACTTC.

V usage is TRBV30 and J usage is TRBJ2-1, with 7 positions matching TRBD2. The CDR3 runs 16 residues. Germline CDR1 reads GTSNPN; CDR2 reads SVGIG (reference sequence). With 3 bases clipped from V and 3 bases from J, the junction kept 11 bases outside the gene matches. The CDR3 DNA reads TGTGCCTGGAGCCCATTAAGCGGGGCAATCTACAATGAGCAGTTCTTC. Amino acid sequence: CAWSPLSGAIYNEQFF. Full variable domain (outside the CDR3, taken from reference TRBV30 and TRBJ2-1): SQTIHQWPATLVQPVGSPLSLECTVEGTSNPNLYWYRQAAGRGLQLLFYSVGIGQISSEVPQNLSASRPQDRQFILSSKKLLLSDSGFYLCAWSPLSGAIYNEQFFGPGTRLTVL.

In its sample, this clone was seen once. The rearrangement joins TRBV11-2 to TRBJ2-3, with 7 nucleotides matching TRBD1. The CDR3 spans 16 residues. Germline V CDR1 and CDR2: SGHAT, FQNNGV. V gave up 0 bases and J gave up 2 bases; unmatched junction bases: 5. The CDR3 loop is CASSLEGQILTDTQYF. The CDR3, as DNA: TGTGCCAGCAGCTTAGAGGGACAGATCCTCACAGATACGCAGTATTTT.

The rearrangement joins TRBV23-1 to TRBJ2-2; D gene uncertain. TRBV23-1 is noted as an ORF with a role that remains uncertain. The CDR3 runs 20 residues. V dropped 0 bases and J dropped 0 bases, with 20 bases sitting between them. The CDR3 region is CASSQSEEVSSCTNTGELFF. The CDR3 DNA sequence: TGCGCCAGCAGTCAATCGGAAGAGGTTTCCAGTTGTACGAACACCGGGGAGCTGTTTTTT.

Written as DNA, the CDR3 is TGTGCCAGCAGGTCGGAGGGACTCATCACCACCGGGGAGCTGTTTTTT. Its translation is CASRSEGLITTGELFF. The chain uses TRBV27 and TRBJ2-2; tentative D call: TRBD2 (6 bases). This CDR3 contains 16 residues. Trimming removed 6 bases from V and 4 bases from J, with 18 bases in between. Germline V gives CDR1 MNHEY, CDR2 SMNVEV (reference sequence).